This T cell receptor beta chain was sequenced during a study of shared clonotypes between healthy human individuals. Study-level points and caveats: Sorted-subset sequencing, rarefaction showed, was incomplete despite large depth.

About this clone itself: The antigen is undetermined.

Per the authors' pipeline: ImmunoSEQ only sent back junction sequences with no quality scores, so filtering was done differently. This table comes from immunoSEQ multiplex PCR, and its TCRdb copy is limited to in-frame clones, with some not included. The V and J calls and clone size are taken from that table; D and trimming were inferred from the DNA. The profile shows more than 850,000 clones, around 78% of them singletons. CDR3 length equals 17 residues. The V end lost 5 bases, the J end lost 6 bases, and 24 bases lay between the germline ends. CDR1 is LNHDA and CDR2 is SQIVND in the germline V gene (reference sequence).

The chain recombines TRBV19 with TRBJ2-3; either TRBD1 or TRBD2 may fit D (5 bases each). The sample taken for sequencing was memory CD4+ T cells from PBMCs. Subset here: CD45RA-negative fraction. This sequence originates from a man aged 18 to 35 in good health. Some clones in this sample may be carry-over from other donors' samples. The CDR3 spells CASSSLALRGIVDTQYF. CDR3 nucleotide sequence: TGTGCCAGTAGTTCTCTAGCCCTAAGGGGCATTGTGGATACGCAGTATTTT.